This TCR beta chain originates from a study of blood T cell repertoires in COVID-19. Overall study: Samples representing acute and convalescent COVID-19 were sourced from the United States, Italy and Spain. T cells, B-cell-depleted T cells, or PBMCs provided the cDNA or gDNA that served as material.

Original handling: Reference gene primers were amplified, and this amplification served to estimate nucleated cell counts. Data came from immunoSEQ multiplex PCR; TCRdb stores just in-frame clones and leaves some out. That table furnishes V, J and clone size, whereas the DNA furnished D and trimming. The sample carries under 250,000 clones, roughly 86% recorded once. This clone was found once. There are 17 residues in the CDR3. Per germline, CDR1 SGHNT and CDR2 YYREEE (reference sequence). The junction had 10 bases not matched to a gene; V was cut back by 3 bases and J by 6 bases. The sample comprised peripheral blood. The receptor was derived from a woman aged 60 to 75 who had recovered from COVID-19. This chain connects TRBV5-4 to TRBJ2-3; 13 nucleotides align to TRBD2. The CDR3 nucleotides read TGTGCCAGCAGCTACAGACTAGCGGGGGGCGGAATGGATACGCAGTATTTT. It is translated as CASSYRLAGGGMDTQYF.